This is a list of T cell receptor beta chains from one sample in a study of blood T cell repertoires in COVID-19. Repertoires were generated with immunoSEQ multiplex PCR, while TCRdb's copy carries only in-frame clones and drops some. The top ten clones hold more than 0.75% of a sample with approximately 290,000 clones, roughly 89% of them seen once. The specimen sequenced was peripheral blood. These receptors all stem from a man under 40 with acute or convalescent COVID-19. CDR3s include the opening cysteine and the closing phenylalanine or tryptophan. D genes are given only for firm matches. Clone size is given for some rows only: seen once, a few or many times, or a class if the clone is expanded.

D	V	J	size	CDR3	DNA
-	TRBV6-5	TRBJ2-1	once	CASILVNEQFF	TGTGCCAGCATCCTAGTGAATGAGCAGTTCTTC
-	TRBV3-1/TRBV3-2	TRBJ2-1	-	CASSQVGVGLGAYNEQFF	TGTGCCAGCAGCCAAGTTGGGGTAGGCCTAGGGGCCTACAATGAGCAGTTCTTC
-	TRBV5-1	TRBJ1-4	-	CASSSLVRGNEKLFF	TGCGCCAGCAGCTCTCTTGTCCGGGGTAATGAAAAACTGTTTTTT
TRBD2	TRBV9	TRBJ2-5	-	CASSPAGDLKTQYF	TGTGCCAGCAGCCCGGCGGGGGATCTCAAGACCCAGTACTTC
-	TRBV11-3	TRBJ2-5	-	CASSPHGGQETQYF	TGTGCCAGCAGCCCTCACGGGGGCCAAGAGACCCAGTACTTC
-	TRBV28	TRBJ1-6	-	CASRPSTGINSPLHF	TGTGCCAGCAGACCCTCTACAGGGATCAATTCACCCCTCCACTTT
TRBD2	TRBV11-3	TRBJ2-1	once	CASSPGLAANNEQFF	TGTGCCAGCAGCCCAGGACTAGCGGCAAACAATGAGCAGTTCTTC
-	TRBV10-3	TRBJ2-3	-	CAISEYSTDTQYF	TGTGCCATCAGTGAGTATAGTACAGATACGCAGTATTTT
TRBD1	TRBV18	TRBJ2-2	-	CASSLGQGGTGELFF	TGTGCCAGCTCACTGGGACAGGGAGGAACCGGGGAGCTGTTTTTT
TRBD1	TRBV6-5	TRBJ2-7	once	CASSYRGTGGLNEQYF	TGTGCCAGCAGTTACCGAGGGACAGGGGGCCTGAACGAGCAGTACTTC
TRBD1	TRBV4-1	TRBJ1-5	-	CASSPGQGMSNQPQHF	TGCGCCAGCAGCCCCGGACAGGGGATGAGCAATCAGCCCCAGCATTTT
-	TRBV12-3/TRBV12-4	TRBJ1-3	few	CASSVRNTIYF	TGTGCCAGCAGTGTCAGAAACACCATATATTTT
-	TRBV25-1	TRBJ1-4	-	CASSARGRGGEKLFF	TGTGCCAGCAGTGCCCGAGGGAGGGGCGGGGAAAAACTGTTTTTT
-	TRBV30	TRBJ1-1	-	CACKFNTEAFF	TGTGCCTGCAAATTTAACACTGAAGCTTTCTTT
TRBD2	TRBV9	TRBJ2-1	-	CASSVGGLAGYEQFF	TGTGCCAGCAGCGTAGGAGGGCTAGCGGGGTATGAGCAGTTCTTC
-	TRBV19	TRBJ1-3	-	CASQLGGGRGNTIYF	TGTGCCAGCCAGCTTGGGGGGGGTCGTGGAAACACCATATATTTT
-	TRBV7-8	TRBJ1-1	-	CASSLDTYNTRGAGTEAFF	TGTGCCAGCAGCTTAGACACTTATAACACCCGGGGGGCAGGTACTGAAGCTTTCTTT
-	TRBV4-2	TRBJ2-3	-	CASSQDLPRTPQYF	TGTGCCAGCAGCCAAGATCTCCCCCGGACTCCGCAGTATTTT
-	TRBV27	TRBJ1-5	-	CASSPRLTGRTPSDQPQHF	TGTGCCAGCAGTCCCCGACTCACAGGGCGGACCCCGTCCGATCAGCCCCAGCATTTT
TRBD1	TRBV5-1	TRBJ2-7	-	CASSTGDRWPSEQYF	TGCGCCAGCAGCACTGGGGACAGGTGGCCTTCCGAGCAGTACTTC
-	TRBV4-1	TRBJ2-6	-	CASNRETGANVLTF	TGCGCCAGCAACAGGGAGACTGGGGCCAACGTCCTGACTTTC
-	TRBV3-1/TRBV3-2	TRBJ1-2	-	CASSQPREGYNYGYTF	TGTGCCAGCAGCCAACCGAGGGAGGGATATAACTATGGCTACACCTTC
-	TRBV7-2	TRBJ2-7	-	CASSSRPTTYEQYF	TGTGCCAGCAGTTCCAGGCCTACAACCTACGAGCAGTACTTC
-	TRBV27	TRBJ1-1	few	CASGSWGRGLNTEAFF	TGTGCCAGCGGCTCCTGGGGGCGCGGTTTGAACACTGAAGCTTTCTTT
TRBD1	TRBV19	TRBJ2-6	-	CASRRPGQASGANVLTF	TGTGCCAGTAGGAGACCGGGACAGGCATCTGGGGCCAACGTCCTGACTTTC
TRBD1	TRBV5-1	TRBJ1-2	-	CASSPRDSHGYTF	TGCGCCAGCAGCCCAAGGGACAGTCATGGCTACACCTTC
TRBD2	TRBV5-1	TRBJ2-1	-	CASSPAGSGRTQFF	TGCGCCAGCAGCCCTGCCGGTAGCGGGAGAACGCAGTTCTTC